Listed below are T cell receptor beta chains from one sample, sequenced in a study of blood T cell repertoires in COVID-19. The data were produced by immunoSEQ multiplex PCR, yet TCRdb's version contains in-frame clones alone and is incomplete. The data contain about 130,000 clones, about 86% of them singletons. The sequencing sample was made of peripheral blood. Receptors originate from a woman aged 60-75 years with active or convalescent COVID-19. The CDR3 runs from the conserved cysteine through the conserved F or W. Fields, in order: V gene, J gene, CDR3 protein.

>TRBV5-1|TRBJ2-1
CASSLEGTGGNEQFF
>TRBV11-2|TRBJ2-7
CASSLSQFEQYF
>TRBV4-1|TRBJ1-2
CASKWDIGGARYGYTF
>TRBV20-1|TRBJ1-4
CSASLQPATNEKLFF
>TRBV7-2|TRBJ2-2
CASSLDSGTGELFF
>TRBV28|TRBJ2-3
CASNPAGVTDTQYF
>TRBV19|TRBJ1-5
CASSPPPGGGVGQPQHF
>TRBV2|TRBJ1-5
CASSEVERNQPQHF
>TRBV19|TRBJ2-5
CASSIGTEQETQYF
>TRBV3-1/TRBV3-2|TRBJ2-1
CASSQGTGSYNEQFF
>TRBV5-1|TRBJ2-2
CASSLSQGADTGELFF